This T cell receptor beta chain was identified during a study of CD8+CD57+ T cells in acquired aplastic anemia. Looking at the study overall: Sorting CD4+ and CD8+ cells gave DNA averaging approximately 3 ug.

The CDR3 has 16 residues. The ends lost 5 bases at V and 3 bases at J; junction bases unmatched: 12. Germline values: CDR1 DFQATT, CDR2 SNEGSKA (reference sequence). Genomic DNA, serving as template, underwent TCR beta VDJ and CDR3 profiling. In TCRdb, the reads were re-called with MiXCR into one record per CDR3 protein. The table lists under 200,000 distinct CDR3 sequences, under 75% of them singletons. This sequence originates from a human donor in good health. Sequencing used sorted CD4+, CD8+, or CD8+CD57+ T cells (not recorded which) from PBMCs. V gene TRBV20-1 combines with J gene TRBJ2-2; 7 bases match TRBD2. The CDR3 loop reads CSAGPRRGKDTGELFF. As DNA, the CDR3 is TGCAGTGCTGGCCCTCGGCGGGGGAAGGACACCGGGGAGCTGTTTTTT.